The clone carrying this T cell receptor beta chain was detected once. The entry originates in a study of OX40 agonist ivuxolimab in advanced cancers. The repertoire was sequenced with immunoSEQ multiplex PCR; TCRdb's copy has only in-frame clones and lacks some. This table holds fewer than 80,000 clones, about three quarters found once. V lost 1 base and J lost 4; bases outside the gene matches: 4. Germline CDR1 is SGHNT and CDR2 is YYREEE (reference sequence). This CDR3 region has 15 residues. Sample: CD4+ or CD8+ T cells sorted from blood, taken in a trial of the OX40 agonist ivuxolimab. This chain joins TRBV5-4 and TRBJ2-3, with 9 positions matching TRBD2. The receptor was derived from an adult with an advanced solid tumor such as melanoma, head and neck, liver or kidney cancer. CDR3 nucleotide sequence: TGTGCCAGCAGCTTGACTAGCGGGCCCGCAGATACGCAGTATTTT. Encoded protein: CASSLTSGPADTQYF. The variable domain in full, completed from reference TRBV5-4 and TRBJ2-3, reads ETGVTQSPTHLIKTRGQQVTLRCSSQSGHNTVSWYQQALGQGPQFIFQYYREEENGRGNFPPRFSGLQFPNYSSELNVNALELDDSALYLCASSLTSGPADTQYFGPGTRLTVL.